Listed below are T cell receptor beta chains from one sample, sequenced in a study of blood T cell repertoires in COVID-19. Clones were read by immunoSEQ multiplex PCR, and TCRdb kept only the in-frame ones, dropping some. In the table there are around 700,000 clones, about nine tenths of which are singletons. The specimen sequenced was peripheral blood. The receptor source for this set is a woman under 30 with acute or convalescent COVID-19. The conserved cysteine and the conserved F or W are not part of the CDR3 here. The order of the fields is J gene, clone size, V gene, CDR3 protein. Size values are once, few and many counts, or a class for expanded clones, and some rows have none.

TRBJ1-1,once,TRBV30,AWSVRGRWGITEAF
TRBJ1-4,once,TRBV5-4,ASSSGPSGTGDEKLF
TRBJ1-1,NA,TRBV11-2,ASSSTTANTEAF
TRBJ2-5,once,TRBV3-1/TRBV3-2,ASSQSEGGERWETQY
TRBJ1-5,NA,TRBV19,ASSTRPDFNQPQH
TRBJ1-1,NA,TRBV12-3/TRBV12-4,ASSFTANTEAF
TRBJ2-7,NA,TRBV2,ASRQGPLKSYEQY
TRBJ1-2,once,TRBV6-5,ASSYTDRANYGYT
TRBJ2-1,NA,TRBV10-2,ASSEGLAWDNEQF
TRBJ2-3,NA,TRBV9,ASSLRTGRFTDTQY
TRBJ1-4,NA,TRBV30,AWSSGQRTHTTNEKLF
TRBJ2-7,once,TRBV19,ASSPGQGRSSYEQY
TRBJ2-7,NA,TRBV29-1,SAMSPLRTYEQY
TRBJ2-1,NA,TRBV28,ASQRRGLYNEQF
TRBJ1-5,NA,TRBV19,ASEQGRWNQPQH
TRBJ2-2,NA,TRBV29-1,SGQARGLPGELF
TRBJ1-2,NA,TRBV7-5,ARSSVGYT
TRBJ1-2,NA,TRBV7-9,ASSLKGAGYT
TRBJ2-7,NA,TRBV6-1,ASSEGQAFYEQY
TRBJ1-2,NA,TRBV30,AWSEGTGRAYGYT
TRBJ2-1,NA,TRBV19,ASGTDLSSYNEQF
TRBJ1-1,NA,TRBV4-1,ASSQDLGQVTEAF
TRBJ1-4,few,TRBV5-8,ASSFGTGNEKLF
TRBJ1-2,NA,TRBV6-6,ASSPGTHGYT
TRBJ1-5,NA,TRBV29-1,SVDWQNSNQPQH
TRBJ1-1,NA,TRBV4-2,ASSHPRGEVEAF